Shown below are 7 T cell receptor beta chains from a single sample sequenced in a study of shared clonotypes between healthy human individuals. The data were produced by immunoSEQ multiplex PCR, yet TCRdb's version contains in-frame clones alone and is incomplete. Of about 110,000 clones listed, approximately 70% are singletons. The sequencing sample was made of memory CD8+ T cells sorted from blood. Regarding subset: CD45RO+ cells pooled with CCR7-negative TemRA cells. These receptors were collected from a woman aged 30 to 39 in good health.

The rearrangement links TRBV25-1 to TRBJ2-1, with TRBD2 matching over 11 bases. The CDR3 has 16 amino acids. With V trimmed by 2 bases and J by 5 bases, 5 bases remained unmatched. The V gene's germline CDR1 is MGHDK and CDR2 SYGVNS. The CDR3 protein is CASSERLAGLHNEQFF. CDR3 sequence (DNA): TGTGCCAGCAGTGAAAGACTAGCGGGATTGCACAATGAGCAGTTCTTC.

The chain combines TRBV5-6 with TRBJ1-5; the D is unclear. Trimming stripped 1 base from V and 7 bases from J, with 9 bases between. The CDR3 consists of 13 residues. Per germline, CDR1 SGHDT and CDR2 YYEEEE. The DNA of the CDR3 is TGTGCCAGCAGCTTGAATTCGGTCCAGCCCCAGCATTTT. This gives the protein CASSLNSVQPQHF.

V gene TRBV5-1 combines with J gene TRBJ2-1, with TRBD1 identical over 9 bases. Germline trimming cut 3 bases from V and 4 bases from J; bases unmatched to any gene: 5. Per the germline V gene, CDR1 is SGHRS and CDR2 is YFSETQ. This CDR3 region has 15 residues. The CDR3 sequence: CASSYGTGWYNEQFF. CDR3 sequence (DNA): TGCGCCAGCAGCTACGGGACAGGGTGGTACAATGAGCAGTTCTTC.

This clone was observed once. The chain combines TRBV10-2 with TRBJ1-5, with D uncertain. Germline loops: CDR1 WSHSY, CDR2 SAAADI. Trimming stripped 8 bases from V and 2 bases from J, with 7 bases between. This CDR3 has 12 residues. The CDR3 here is CASREGNQPQHF. The CDR3 DNA reads TGCGCCAGCCGGGAAGGCAATCAGCCCCAGCATTTT.

The chain combines TRBV11-1 with TRBJ2-1; D might be TRBD2 (5 bases). The V gene lost 7 bases and the J gene lost 0 bases, with 13 bases spanning the gap. This CDR3 spans 15 amino acids. Germline V gene sequence: CDR1 SGHAT, CDR2 FQDESV (reference sequence). The CDR3 spells CASTLPGSSYNEQFF. In DNA, the CDR3 is TGTGCCAGCACCCTCCCGGGGTCCTCCTACAATGAGCAGTTCTTC.

This clone has just a few counts. The gene calls are TRBV6-4 and TRBJ2-3, with D possibly called TRBD1 or TRBD2 (5 bases each). The CDR3 is 14 residues long. The V end lost 3 bases, the J end lost 2 bases, and 9 bases lay between the germline ends. The germline CDR1 and CDR2 sequences are MRHNA and SNTAGT. The CDR3 loop is CASSEGPLTDTQYF. The CDR3 DNA reads TGTGCCAGCAGTGAGGGACCGCTCACAGATACGCAGTATTTT.

This clone has ten or more counts. The rearrangement uses TRBV28 and TRBJ1-3; TRBD1 aligns across 9 bases. With V trimmed by 5 bases and J by 10 bases, 15 bases remained unmatched. The CDR3 is 16 amino acids. CDR1 MDHEN and CDR2 SYDVKM come from the germline V gene. This CDR3 reads CASSKPGQGPRRTIYF. CDR3 DNA sequence: TGTGCCAGCAGTAAACCGGGACAGGGACCCCGTCGTACCATATATTTT. Drawing the rest from reference TRBV28 and TRBJ1-3, the complete variable domain is DVKVTQSSRYLVKRTGEKVFLECVQDMDHENMFWYRQDPGLGLRLIYFSYDVKMKEKGDIPEGYSVSREKKERFSLILESASTNQTSMYLCASSKPGQGPRRTIYFGEGSWLTVV.